This TCR beta chain came from a study of control samples from healthy donors and cancer patients. Assay: immunoSEQ multiplex PCR; the TCRdb copy retains only in-frame clones and omits some. The sample table sets out fewer than 200,000 clones. The germline V and J ends were trimmed by 3 bases and 11 bases, with 14 bases remaining between them. The CDR3 has 13 amino acids. The germline V gene encodes CDR1 DFQATT and CDR2 SNEGSKA (reference sequence). The sequence was obtained from a woman between 25 and 40 years old in good health. The sequenced material came from blood. J is TRBJ1-6 and V is TRBV20-1; no definite D call. CDR3 DNA sequence: TGCAGTGCTAGTATGGTTGGGGTGGCACCCCTCCACTTT. This encodes CSASMVGVAPLHF.